Below are 31 T cell receptor beta chains sequenced from a single sample in a study of shared clonotypes between healthy human individuals. Repertoires were generated with immunoSEQ multiplex PCR, while TCRdb's copy carries only in-frame clones and drops some. The sample lists just over 2,000,000 clones; 95% were seen once. What was sequenced was naive CD4+ T cells sorted from blood. Subset given: CD45RA+ positively selected. These receptor sequences come from a man aged 18-30 years in good health.

The chain employs TRBV27 and TRBJ2-3, with D perhaps matching TRBD1 or TRBD2 (6 bases each). Per germline, CDR1 MNHEY and CDR2 SMNVEV (reference sequence). Trimming removed 10 bases at V and 3 bases at J, with 20 bases between. CDR3 size: 15 residues. CDR3 region: CATKRRGATTDTQYF. The CDR3 bases are TGTGCCACCAAAAGAAGGGGGGCCACGACAGATACGCAGTATTTT.

The CDR3 DNA reads as TGTGCCAGCAGCTTTGGGGACAGAGATACGCAGTATTTT. This translates into CASSFGDRDTQYF. The gene calls are TRBV11-3 and TRBJ2-3, with 7 nucleotides matching TRBD1. This CDR3 region has 13 residues. Germline-derived CDR1 and CDR2 are SGHNT and YENEEA. Losses at the gene ends were 3 bases for V and 5 bases for J; bases not matched to a gene: 2.

This chain connects TRBV10-3 to TRBJ2-3; perhaps TRBD2 as D (6 bases). CDR3 length: 13 amino acids. V shed 4 bases and J shed 4 bases, with 9 bases lying between them. Looked up from germline, CDR1 is ENHRY and CDR2 is SYGVKD. This CDR3 reads CAISGGTADTQYF. The CDR3 DNA sequence: TGTGCCATCAGTGGAGGGACTGCAGATACGCAGTATTTT.

In this sample, this clone turned up once. V and J are TRBV28 and TRBJ2-2; 9 bases map to TRBD2. V gave up 5 bases and J gave up 2 bases; unmatched junction bases: 6. The CDR3 is 16 residues long. Looked up from germline, CDR1 is MDHEN and CDR2 is SYDVKM. The CDR3 is CASSIGTSRNTGELFF. In DNA form, the CDR3 reads TGTGCCAGCAGTATCGGGACTAGCAGAAACACCGGGGAGCTGTTTTTT.

This clone occurred once. Other DNA sequences in the same sample also yield this CDR3. The chain recombines TRBV7-2 with TRBJ2-3; 7 bases match TRBD2. Germline V gene data show CDR1 as SGHTA and CDR2 as FQGNSA. The CDR3 has 15 residues. The ends lost 2 bases at V and 0 bases at J; junction bases unmatched: 2. CDR3 region: CASSLRSGSTDTQYF. The CDR3 DNA reads TGTGCCAGCAGCTTACGTAGCGGGAGCACAGATACGCAGTATTTT.

The V and J genes are TRBV30 and TRBJ1-1; D remains unclear. The germline gives CDR1 GTSNPN, CDR2 SVGIG (reference sequence). V lost 2 bases to trimming and J lost 0 bases, with 16 bases between them. This CDR3 has 16 residues. In DNA, the CDR3 is TGTGCCTGGAGTCAAGGGCAAATCTACATGAACACTGAAGCTTTCTTT. It encodes CAWSQGQIYMNTEAFF.

This sequence joins TRBV28 and TRBJ2-1; D ambiguous. Germline V gene data show CDR1 as MDHEN and CDR2 as SYDVKM. Trimming left V 8 bases short and J 0 bases short, with 8 bases between. The CDR3 sequence is 13 residues long. The CDR3 loop reads CASVLSSYNEQFF. For the CDR3, the DNA is TGTGCCAGCGTCCTTAGCTCCTACAATGAGCAGTTCTTC.

The chain joins TRBV30 to TRBJ2-2, with D uncertain. This CDR3 spans 14 amino acids. Germline CDR1 GTSNPN, CDR2 SVGIG (reference sequence). The V gene lost 3 bases and the J gene lost 0 bases, with 8 bases spanning the gap. The CDR3: CAWRRAANTGELFF. CDR3 nucleotide sequence: TGTGCCTGGAGAAGGGCAGCGAACACCGGGGAGCTGTTTTTT.

The gene calls are TRBV6-1 and TRBJ2-2, with TRBD2 identical over 13 bases. Unmatched junction bases numbered 5, after V lost 6 bases and J lost 7 bases. The CDR3 totals 15 residues. The germline V gene has CDR1 MNHNS and CDR2 SASEGT. The DNA for the CDR3 is TGTGCCAGCAGACTAGCGGGAGGGCACGGCGGGGAGCTGTTTTTT. This gives the protein CASRLAGGHGGELFF.

This clone has ten or more counts. Other DNA sequences of this sample code for an identical CDR3. V gene TRBV30 combines with J gene TRBJ2-7; TRBD1 matches 7 bases. The germline V gene encodes CDR1 GTSNPN and CDR2 SVGIG (reference sequence). Trimming removed 3 bases from V and 3 bases from J; junction bases left unmatched: 11. The CDR3 contains 15 residues. CDR3 residues: CAWRGSQGLVYEQYF. The CDR3 region has the DNA TGTGCCTGGAGAGGGTCACAGGGGTTAGTCTACGAGCAGTACTTC.

The chain is built from TRBV6-5 and TRBJ1-1; no firm D call. V lost 5 bases to trimming and J lost 5 bases, with 18 bases between them. The CDR3 is 15 amino acids. CDR1 and CDR2 (germline): MNHEY, SVGAGI. CDR3 residues: CASSVDAPGMTEAFF. The CDR3 coding sequence is TGTGCCAGCAGTGTGGATGCGCCCGGTATGACTGAAGCTTTCTTT.

The CDR3 loop is CASSYLLLGNEQFF. The CDR3 DNA follows: TGTGCCAGCAGTTACCTCCTCCTGGGGAATGAGCAGTTCTTC. This rearrangement joins TRBV6-5 to TRBJ2-1; no clear D. The V end was cut by 2 bases, the J end by 7 bases, with 12 bases between. Germline V gives CDR1 MNHEY, CDR2 SVGAGI. This CDR3 is built from 14 residues.

The genes are TRBV5-1 and TRBJ2-7; TRBD2 matches 12 bases. CDR1 SGHRS and CDR2 YFSETQ come from the germline V gene. J gave up 2 bases and V 4 bases, and 4 bases lay outside the gene matches. CDR3 size: 15 residues. The DNA of the CDR3 is TGCGCCAGCAGCACCCTAGCGGGGGGGGCCTACGAGCAGTACTTC. Protein: CASSTLAGGAYEQYF.

V gene TRBV7-2 combines with J gene TRBJ2-1, with TRBD1 matching 11 bases. The germline CDR1 and CDR2 sequences are SGHTA and FQGNSA. The CDR3 loop spans 17 amino acids. V was clipped by 4 bases and J by 0 bases; unmatched bases: 5. As DNA, the CDR3 is TGTGCCAGCAGCTGGGGACAGGGGGAAAGCTCCTACAATGAGCAGTTCTTC. Translated, it gives CASSWGQGESSYNEQFF.

The V call is TRBV5-4, the J call TRBJ2-4; D assignment may be TRBD1 or TRBD2 (6 bases each). This CDR3 spans 18 amino acids. The V end was cut by 4 bases, the J end by 0 bases, with 20 bases between. Germline CDR1 reads SGHNT; CDR2 reads YYREEE (reference sequence). CDR3 in amino acids: CASSETGGVSLAKNIQYF. The CDR3 coding sequence is TGTGCCAGCAGCGAGACAGGAGGGGTGTCTTTAGCCAAAAACATTCAGTACTTC.

V is TRBV5-1 and J is TRBJ1-4; possible D gene TRBD1, 5 bases. V was pared by 2 bases and J by 5 bases, with 13 bases between. CDR3 length equals 15 residues. CDR1 and CDR2 from the germline V gene are SGHRS and YFSETQ. CDR3 amino acids: CASSLGSGENEKLFF. Here the CDR3 DNA reads TGCGCCAGCAGCTTAGGGTCGGGGGAGAATGAAAAACTGTTTTTT.

This chain joins TRBV5-6 and TRBJ2-7; possibly TRBD1 or TRBD2 for D (5 bases each). Germline CDR1 SGHDT, CDR2 YYEEEE. V was shortened by 1 base and J by 2 bases, with 22 bases between the two germline ends. The CDR3 has 18 amino acids. CDR3 in DNA: TGTGCCAGCAGCTTGTGGGACGGCTACATGATTATTCCCTACGAGCAGTACTTC. Protein sequence: CASSLWDGYMIIPYEQYF.

The CDR3 sequence is CATSRDRGNQPQHF. DNA for the CDR3: TGTGCCACCTCTAGAGACAGGGGCAATCAGCCCCAGCATTTT. The chain employs TRBV19 and TRBJ1-5; 7 bases line up with TRBD1. CDR1 is LNHDA, CDR2 SQIVND, per germline (reference sequence). The CDR3 spans 14 residues. The V and J ends lost 10 bases and 2 bases, in that order; junction bases with no gene match: 8.

V and J are TRBV28 and TRBJ2-7; the D gene could be TRBD1 or TRBD2 (5 bases each). Trimming pared 7 bases from V and 2 bases from J, leaving 15 bases between. The CDR3 extends over 14 amino acids. Germline CDR1 MDHEN, CDR2 SYDVKM. This CDR3 reads CASTSGTPPYEQYF. The CDR3 DNA is TGTGCCAGCACCTCAGGGACCCCACCCTACGAGCAGTACTTC. The variable domain in full, completed from reference TRBV28 and TRBJ2-7, reads DVKVTQSSRYLVKRTGEKVFLECVQDMDHENMFWYRQDPGLGLRLIYFSYDVKMKEKGDIPEGYSVSREKKERFSLILESASTNQTSMYLCASTSGTPPYEQYFGPGTRLTVT.

The chain recombines TRBV6-5 with TRBJ1-3; weak D call: TRBD1 (5 bases). Trimming removed 0 bases from V and 0 bases from J, with 9 bases in between. The length of the CDR3 is 16 residues. CDR1 is MNHEY, CDR2 SVGAGI, per germline. CDR3 nucleotides: TGTGCCAGCAGTTACTCCCGACAGAACTCTGGAAACACCATATATTTT. Translation: CASSYSRQNSGNTIYF.

The chain is built from TRBV6-6 and TRBJ2-7; D remains ambiguous. Germline values: CDR1 MNHNY, CDR2 SVGAGI (reference sequence). V was trimmed by 0 bases and J by 0 bases, leaving 12 bases between them. CDR3 size: 16 residues. CDR3 region: CASSYSQGLASYEQYF. Written as DNA, the CDR3 is TGTGCCAGCAGTTACTCTCAAGGGCTGGCCTCCTACGAGCAGTACTTC.

The chain is built from TRBV4-1 and TRBJ2-7, with 8 nucleotides matching TRBD1. Germline CDR1 is MGHRA and CDR2 is YSYEKL. V lost 4 bases, J lost 2 bases, and 19 bases stayed unmatched. There are 19 residues in the CDR3. CDR3 in amino acids: CASSPIITQGAIVTYEQYF. The CDR3 DNA follows: TGCGCCAGCAGCCCCATCATTACCCAGGGGGCGATTGTCACCTACGAGCAGTACTTC.

The chain carries TRBV25-1 and TRBJ2-1; D not resolved. The ends were cut back, 8 bases at V and 1 base at J, with 6 bases in the middle. The CDR3 runs 12 residues. CDR1 is MGHDK, CDR2 SYGVNS, per germline. CDR3 residues: CASGASYNEQFF. In DNA, the CDR3 is TGTGCCAGCGGAGCATCCTACAATGAGCAGTTCTTC.

The chain combines TRBV6-5 with TRBJ1-4; 8 nucleotides match TRBD1. Losses at the gene ends were 6 bases for V and 5 bases for J; bases not matched to a gene: 8. Germline V gene lookup returns CDR1 MNHEY and CDR2 SVGAGI. The CDR3 runs 15 residues. Written as DNA, the CDR3 is TGTGCCAGCAGCCCGGGGACAGGCCTAAATGAAAAACTGTTTTTT. This sequence encodes CASSPGTGLNEKLFF.

This CDR3 reads CASKNTDPYGYTF. The CDR3 DNA sequence: TGTGCCAGCAAGAATACAGACCCCTATGGCTACACCTTC. The J gene is TRBJ1-2, the V gene TRBV28; no reliable D call. CDR3 size: 13 residues. Germline V CDR1 and CDR2: MDHEN, SYDVKM. The germline V and J ends were trimmed by 7 bases and 4 bases, with 13 bases remaining between them.

The CDR3 protein is CASRPGLAREQYF. The CDR3, as DNA: TGTGCCAGCAGGCCTGGACTAGCGCGCGAGCAGTACTTC. The chain is built from TRBV6-5 and TRBJ2-7; TRBD2 agrees at 9 bases. Trimming at V came to 6 bases and at J to 6 bases, leaving 6 bases not matched to a gene. The CDR3 runs 13 residues. CDR1 and CDR2 (germline): MNHEY, SVGAGI.

The rearrangement joins TRBV5-6 to TRBJ2-7; either TRBD1 or TRBD2 may supply D (7 bases each). The length of the CDR3 is 16 residues. Germline V gives CDR1 SGHDT, CDR2 YYEEEE. V lost 0 bases and J lost 7, with 20 bases in between. The CDR3 nucleotides read TGTGCCAGCAGCTTGGCCATACAGGGGCCCGGGAGGGAGCAGTACTTC. It encodes CASSLAIQGPGREQYF. Combining the CDR3 with reference TRBV5-6 and TRBJ2-7 gives the whole variable domain DAGVTQSPTHLIKTRGQQVTLRCSPKSGHDTVSWYQQALGQGPQFIFQYYEEEERQRGNFPDRFSGHQFPNYSSELNVNALLLGDSALYLCASSLAIQGPGREQYFGPGTRLTVT.

The rearrangement uses TRBV15 and TRBJ2-3, with unresolved D. CDR3 length: 14 amino acids. Germline CDR1 and CDR2: LNHNV and YYDKDF (reference sequence). The V end was cut by 4 bases, the J end by 0 bases, with 8 bases between. The CDR3 DNA is TGTGCCACCAGCAAGGGTGGCAGCACAGATACGCAGTATTTT. Amino acids: CATSKGGSTDTQYF.

This chain joins TRBV6-5 and TRBJ2-3, with D perhaps TRBD1 or TRBD2 (5 bases each). With 4 bases removed from V and 1 base from J, the gap between germline ends came to 9 bases. The germline V gene has CDR1 MNHEY and CDR2 SVGAGI. This CDR3 contains 14 residues. The DNA of the CDR3 is TGTGCCAGCAGTTGGGACGGCCGCACAGATACGCAGTATTTT. The encoded protein is CASSWDGRTDTQYF.

The chain employs TRBV5-1 and TRBJ1-6, with 9 bases that match TRBD1. The trim removed 4 bases at V and 0 bases at J, leaving 8 bases unmatched. Germline V gene lookup returns CDR1 SGHRS and CDR2 YFSETQ. The CDR3 runs to 18 residues. The chain's CDR3 is CASSPEGTGSSYNSPLHF. In nucleotides, the CDR3 is TGCGCCAGCAGCCCGGAGGGGACAGGGAGCTCCTATAATTCACCCCTCCACTTT.

About this clone itself: This CDR3 is also generated by other DNA sequences in the sample. The V call is TRBV5-4, the J call TRBJ2-6; no reliable D call. Germline loops: CDR1 SGHNT, CDR2 YYREEE (reference sequence). This CDR3 is 14 amino acids long. V was pared by 0 bases and J by 0 bases, with 1 base between. CDR3 sequence: CASSLASGANVLTF. The CDR3 DNA sequence: TGTGCCAGCAGCTTGGCCTCTGGGGCCAACGTCCTGACTTTC.